The sequence of this TCR beta chain was determined in a study of Ad26.COV2.S vaccination and SARS-CoV-2 variants (dated by TCRdb to the early 2020s). Looking at the study overall: Donors in the vaccine arm were drawn from COV1001, a phase I-IIa trial of Ad26.COV2.S in healthy adults that was multicentre, randomized, double-blind and placebo-controlled. Ad26.COV2.S was administered intramuscularly at a dose of 5x10^10 or 1x10^11 viral particles, either as one shot or as two shots given 56 days apart. The TCR-sequenced set comprised approximately 30 samples: around 20 Ad26.COV2.S vaccine recipients, 5 placebo recipients and 8 SARS-CoV-2 convalescent individuals. Trial participants were randomized into five groups of five: low-dose or high-dose Ad26.COV2.S given once or twice, or placebo on both occasions. The specificity and breadth of SARS-CoV-2-reactive T cell receptors after Ad26.COV2.S vaccination were assessed by TCRbeta repertoire sequencing. Investigators remained blinded to trial group allocation during experiments and outcome assessment.

The treatment or condition label, read with the paper, signifies: approximately 18 received Ad26.COV2.S at low or high dose, single or two shots; 5 received placebo; per-sample allocation not given. Repertoires of vaccine and placebo recipients were sequenced from samples taken on day 63 after the first injection. In Cohort 1b, more than 20 adults aged 18-55 years were enrolled at a single site in Boston, USA, between 29 July and 7 August 2020. Ad26.COV2.S was a replication-incompetent adenovirus type 26 vector that expressed a prefusion-stabilized SARS-CoV-2 spike protein derived from the original Wuhan strain. Relative to germline, V is 6 bases shorter and J is 7 bases shorter, with 17 bases between their ends. CDR1 and CDR2, per the germline V gene, are SGDLS and YYNGEE. The CDR3 measures 14 amino acids from cysteine to phenylalanine. Of all the DNA, just the CDR3 is kept, 42 bases in frame from base 1.

A word on this clone: The clone's antigen remains unknown. No base quality information exists; no much larger clone differs at one position.

Here is what the overall study found, with its caveats: Vaccine and placebo recipients had comparable non-spike TCR breadth, which fits with the vaccine containing only spike. Substantial breadth of spike-specific CD8+ and CD4+ T cell responses was reported after vaccination. Ad26.COV2.S recipients had higher spike-specific TCR breadth than placebo recipients (P = 0.0014). Comparing responses between vaccine doses or regimens was not something the study was powered to do. According to the authors, total T cell responses may have been underestimated by the TCR breadth and depth analyses.

The immunoSEQ Assay was used to sequence TCRbeta CDR3 regions. After extraction, genomic DNA underwent amplification by bias-controlled multiplex PCR, followed by high-throughput sequencing. On the authors' methods: To quantify the absolute abundance of each unique TCRbeta CDR3 region, sequences were collapsed and filtered. T cell fraction was estimated by normalizing TCRbeta template counts to usable DNA, which was measured by amplifying reference genes present in all nucleated cells. Repertoire TCRs were annotated as SARS-CoV-2-specific when V gene, CDR3 amino acid sequence and J gene were exactly matched to a known reactive TCR set. MIRA supplied the reference SARS-CoV-2 TCR set, which was filtered for enrichment in COVID-19-positive ImmuneCODE repertoires so that public or cross-reactive TCRs were removed. Drawing on the MIRA antigens, annotated TCRs were analysed further at the level of specific ORF or position within ORF. Breadth was defined as the number of annotated unique rearrangements divided by the total number of unique productive rearrangements, and depth was defined as the summed frequency of the annotated unique rearrangements. Group comparisons of TCR breadth used two-sided Wilcoxon rank-sum tests. TCRdb retrieved this table from immuneACCESS and kept in-frame rearrangements only. Not all clones are present; in checked studies, unresolved V genes account for under half, and no reason is known for the remainder. The V and J calls and clone size are taken from that table; D and trimming were inferred from the DNA. This sample is represented by 350,000 to 550,000 clones; 89% of them were singletons. Jointly, the top ten make up about 2.4% of the sample.

The clonotype comes from a person between 18 and 65 years old who received the Ad26.COV2.S COVID-19 vaccine or a placebo. The specimen comprised peripheral blood, sampled in a trial of Ad26.COV2.S vaccine versus placebo. The chain joins TRBV9 to TRBJ2-1, and TRBD2 may be the D gene, going by 6 matching bases. The nucleotide sequence is given as TGTGCCAGCACCCCTCACCCGGAGGGGAATGAGCAGTTCTTC. Its amino acids are CASTPHPEGNEQFF.